This TCR beta chain came from a study of T-cell memory formation after mild COVID-19. Study in general: Most TCR clusters belonged to a single donor. Study-level results: The authors did not confirm SARS-CoV-2 specificity of second-wave clones peaking day 37. Contracting CD8+ clones were enriched in EMRA, CD4+ mainly in CM and EM.

A 5'RACE reaction primed in the constant segment made cDNA libraries of TCR alpha and TCR beta, and these carried sample barcodes and UMIs. TCRdb independently ran MiXCR on the 5' RACE reads; one entry per CDR3 protein. The table includes 300,000 to 350,000 distinct CDR3 sequences, around 19% detected once. In regard to this clonotype: What it recognizes is unknown.

V dropped 5 bases and J dropped 5; count of bases not matched to a gene: 8. The CDR3 loop spans 15 amino acids. Germline V lookup: CDR1 SGHVS, CDR2 FNYEAQ. The source of this sequence is a man younger than 30 who had mild COVID-19 (a few samples of this study predate the infection). Cell type and time point are not known. This rearrangement joins TRBV7-6 to TRBJ2-3, with 9 bases lining up with TRBD2. The sequencing input was PBMCs or a T cell subset sorted from them (not recorded which). The CDR3 protein is CASSVRAGGKDTQYF. DNA for the CDR3: TGTGCCAGCAGCGTAAGAGCGGGGGGTAAAGATACGCAGTATTTT.